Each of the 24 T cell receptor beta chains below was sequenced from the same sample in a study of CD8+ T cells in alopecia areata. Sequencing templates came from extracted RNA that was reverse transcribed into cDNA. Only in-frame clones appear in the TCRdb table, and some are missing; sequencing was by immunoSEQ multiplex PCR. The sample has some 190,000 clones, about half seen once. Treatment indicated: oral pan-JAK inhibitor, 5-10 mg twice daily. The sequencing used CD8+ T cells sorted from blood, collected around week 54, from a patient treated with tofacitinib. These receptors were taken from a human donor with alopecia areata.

Here the CDR3 reads CASSAGGIAYEQYF. Written as DNA, the CDR3 is TGTGCCAGCAGTGCCGGGGGCATCGCCTACGAGCAGTACTTC. The V gene is TRBV2, the J gene TRBJ2-7; D may correspond to TRBD1 or TRBD2 (6 bases each). Germline V lookup: CDR1 SNHLY, CDR2 FYNNEI. This CDR3 contains 14 residues. Between the trimmed V and J ends, which lost 4 bases and 2 bases, there was a span of 12 bases.

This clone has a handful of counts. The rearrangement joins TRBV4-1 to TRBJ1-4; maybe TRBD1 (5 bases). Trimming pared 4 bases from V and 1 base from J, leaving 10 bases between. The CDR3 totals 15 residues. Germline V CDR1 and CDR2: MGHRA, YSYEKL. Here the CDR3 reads CASSRAGGTNEKLFF. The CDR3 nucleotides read TGCGCCAGCAGCCGAGCGGGGGGAACTAATGAAAAACTGTTTTTT.

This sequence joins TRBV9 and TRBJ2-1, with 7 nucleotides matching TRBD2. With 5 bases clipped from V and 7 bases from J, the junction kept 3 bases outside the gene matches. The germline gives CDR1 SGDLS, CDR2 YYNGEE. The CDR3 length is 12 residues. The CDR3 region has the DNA TGTGCCAGCAGTCACGGGGGGAATGAGCAGTTCTTC. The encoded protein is CASSHGGNEQFF.

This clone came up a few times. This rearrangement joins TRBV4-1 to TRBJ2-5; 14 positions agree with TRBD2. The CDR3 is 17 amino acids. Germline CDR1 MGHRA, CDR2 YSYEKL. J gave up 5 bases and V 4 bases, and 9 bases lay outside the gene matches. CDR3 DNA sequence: TGCGCCAGCAGCCTAACTCGACTAGCGGGGGGGCCGGAGACCCAGTACTTC. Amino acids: CASSLTRLAGGPETQYF.

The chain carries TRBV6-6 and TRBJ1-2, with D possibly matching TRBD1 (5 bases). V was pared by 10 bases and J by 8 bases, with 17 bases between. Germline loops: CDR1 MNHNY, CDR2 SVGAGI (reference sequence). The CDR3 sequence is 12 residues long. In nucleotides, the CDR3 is TGTGCCATCACCGGGACGGGGGAAGGCTACACCTTC. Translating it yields CAITGTGEGYTF.

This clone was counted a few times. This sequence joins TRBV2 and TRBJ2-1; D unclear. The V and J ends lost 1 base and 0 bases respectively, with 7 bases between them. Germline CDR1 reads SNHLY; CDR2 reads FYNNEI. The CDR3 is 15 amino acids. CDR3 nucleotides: TGTGCCAGCAGTGAAGGGATTAGCTCCTACAATGAGCAGTTCTTC. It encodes CASSEGISSYNEQFF.

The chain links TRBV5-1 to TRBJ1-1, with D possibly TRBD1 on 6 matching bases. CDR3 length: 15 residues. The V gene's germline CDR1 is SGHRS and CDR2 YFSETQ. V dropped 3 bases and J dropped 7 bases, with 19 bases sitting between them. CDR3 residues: CASSSSKGVGVEAFF. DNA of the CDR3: TGCGCCAGCAGCTCATCTAAGGGGGTGGGAGTTGAAGCTTTCTTT.

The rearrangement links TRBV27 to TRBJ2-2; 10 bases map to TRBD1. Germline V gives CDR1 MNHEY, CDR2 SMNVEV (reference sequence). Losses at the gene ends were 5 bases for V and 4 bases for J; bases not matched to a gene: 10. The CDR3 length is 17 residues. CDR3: CASSPSPGQGSTGELFF. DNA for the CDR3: TGTGCCAGCAGTCCATCCCCGGGACAGGGGAGCACCGGGGAGCTGTTTTTT.

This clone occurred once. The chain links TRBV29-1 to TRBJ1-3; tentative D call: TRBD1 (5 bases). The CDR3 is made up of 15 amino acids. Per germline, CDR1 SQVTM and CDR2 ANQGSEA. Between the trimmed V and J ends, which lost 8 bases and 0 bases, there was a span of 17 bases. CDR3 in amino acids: CSLKRQSSSGNTIYF. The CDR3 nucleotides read TGCAGCCTAAAGCGACAGTCGAGCTCTGGAAACACCATATATTTT. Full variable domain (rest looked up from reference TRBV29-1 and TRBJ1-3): SAVISQKPSRDICQRGTSLTIQCQVDSQVTMMFWYRQQPGQSLTLIATANQGSEATYESGFVIDKFPISRPNLTFSTLTVSNMSPEDSSIYLCSLKRQSSSGNTIYFGEGSWLTVV.

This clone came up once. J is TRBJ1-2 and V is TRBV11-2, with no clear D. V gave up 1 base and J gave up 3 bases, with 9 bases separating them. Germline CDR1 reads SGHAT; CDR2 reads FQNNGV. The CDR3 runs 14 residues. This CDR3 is CASSLALAHYGYTF. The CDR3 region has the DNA TGTGCCAGCAGCTTAGCATTGGCCCACTATGGCTACACCTTC.

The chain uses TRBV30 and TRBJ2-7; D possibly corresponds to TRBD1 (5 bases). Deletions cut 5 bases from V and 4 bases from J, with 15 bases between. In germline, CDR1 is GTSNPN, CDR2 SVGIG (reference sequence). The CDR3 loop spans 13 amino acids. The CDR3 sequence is CAWDLGHPYEQYF. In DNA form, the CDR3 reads TGTGCCTGGGATCTGGGGCACCCGTACGAGCAGTACTTC.

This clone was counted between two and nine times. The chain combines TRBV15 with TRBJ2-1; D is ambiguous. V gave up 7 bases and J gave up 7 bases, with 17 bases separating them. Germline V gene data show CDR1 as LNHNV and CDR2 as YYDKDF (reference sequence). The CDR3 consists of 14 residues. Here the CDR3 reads CATNRLGLDNEQFF. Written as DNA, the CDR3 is TGTGCCACCAATAGGTTGGGCCTAGATAATGAGCAGTTCTTC.

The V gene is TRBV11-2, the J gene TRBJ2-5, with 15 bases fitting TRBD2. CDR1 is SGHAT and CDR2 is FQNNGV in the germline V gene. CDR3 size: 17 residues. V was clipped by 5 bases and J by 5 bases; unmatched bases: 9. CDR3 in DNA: TGTGCCAGCAGCCCCGGACTAGCGGGGGGGCCTCTCGAGACCCAGTACTTC. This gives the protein CASSPGLAGGPLETQYF.

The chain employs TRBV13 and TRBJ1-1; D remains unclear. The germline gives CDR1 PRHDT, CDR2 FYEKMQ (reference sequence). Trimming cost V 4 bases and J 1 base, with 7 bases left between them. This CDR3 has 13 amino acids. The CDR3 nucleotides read TGTGCCAGCAGCTCTTCAGGGAACACTGAAGCTTTCTTT. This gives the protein CASSSSGNTEAFF. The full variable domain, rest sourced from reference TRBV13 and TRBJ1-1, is AAGVIQSPRHLIKEKRETATLKCYPIPRHDTVYWYQQGPGQDPQFLISFYEKMQSDKGSIPDRFSAQQFSDYHSELNMSSLELGDSALYFCASSSSGNTEAFFGQGTRLTVV.

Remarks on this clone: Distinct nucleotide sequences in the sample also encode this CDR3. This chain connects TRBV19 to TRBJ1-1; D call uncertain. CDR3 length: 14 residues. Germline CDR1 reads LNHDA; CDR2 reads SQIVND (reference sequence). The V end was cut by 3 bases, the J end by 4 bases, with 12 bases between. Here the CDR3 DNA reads TGTGCCAGTAGTATCGATGGGGAGAGCACTGAAGCTTTCTTT. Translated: CASSIDGESTEAFF.

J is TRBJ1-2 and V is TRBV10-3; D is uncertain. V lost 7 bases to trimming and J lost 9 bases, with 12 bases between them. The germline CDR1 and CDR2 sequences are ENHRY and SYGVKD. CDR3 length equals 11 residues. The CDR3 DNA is TGTGCCATCAAAAGGTCCGGGAGCTACACCTTC. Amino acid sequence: CAIKRSGSYTF.

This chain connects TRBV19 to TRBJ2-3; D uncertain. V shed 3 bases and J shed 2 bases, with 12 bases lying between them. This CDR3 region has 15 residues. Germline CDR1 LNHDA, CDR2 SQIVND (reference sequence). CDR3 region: CASSIGASYTDTQYF. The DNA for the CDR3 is TGTGCCAGTAGTATCGGTGCATCTTACACAGATACGCAGTATTTT.

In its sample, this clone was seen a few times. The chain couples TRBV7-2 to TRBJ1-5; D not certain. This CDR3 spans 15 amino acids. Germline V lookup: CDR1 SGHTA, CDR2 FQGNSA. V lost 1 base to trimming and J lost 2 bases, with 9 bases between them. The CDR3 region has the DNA TGTGCCAGCAGCTTAGGGGCGATGGGCAATCAGCCCCAGCATTTT. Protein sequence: CASSLGAMGNQPQHF.

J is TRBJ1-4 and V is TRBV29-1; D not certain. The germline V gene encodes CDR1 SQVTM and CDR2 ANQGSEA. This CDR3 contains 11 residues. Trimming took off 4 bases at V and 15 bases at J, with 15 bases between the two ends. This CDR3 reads CSVVGPEGVFF. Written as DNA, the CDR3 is TGCAGCGTTGTCGGGCCTGAGGGAGTGTTTTTT.

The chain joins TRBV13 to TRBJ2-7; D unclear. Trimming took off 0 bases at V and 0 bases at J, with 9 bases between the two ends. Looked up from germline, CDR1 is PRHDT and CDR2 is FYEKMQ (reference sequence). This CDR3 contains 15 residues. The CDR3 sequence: CASSLGRDGSYEQYF. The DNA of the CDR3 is TGTGCCAGCAGCTTAGGCCGAGATGGCTCCTACGAGCAGTACTTC.

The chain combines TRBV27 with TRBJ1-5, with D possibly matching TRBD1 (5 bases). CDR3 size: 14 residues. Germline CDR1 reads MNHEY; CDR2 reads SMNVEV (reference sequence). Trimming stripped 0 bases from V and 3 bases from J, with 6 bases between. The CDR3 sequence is CASSLSGVNQPQHF. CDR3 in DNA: TGTGCCAGCAGTTTATCAGGGGTCAATCAGCCCCAGCATTTT.

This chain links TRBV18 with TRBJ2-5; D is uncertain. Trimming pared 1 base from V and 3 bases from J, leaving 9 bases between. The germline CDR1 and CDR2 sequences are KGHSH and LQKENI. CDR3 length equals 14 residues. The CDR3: CASSPRTAEETQYF. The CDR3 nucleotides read TGTGCCAGCTCACCACGTACAGCCGAAGAGACCCAGTACTTC. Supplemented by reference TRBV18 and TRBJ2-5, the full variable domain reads NAGVMQNPRHLVRRRGQEARLRCSPMKGHSHVYWYRQLPEEGLKFMVYLQKENIIDESGMPKERFSAEFPKEGPSILRIQQVVRGDSAAYFCASSPRTAEETQYFGPGTRLLVL.

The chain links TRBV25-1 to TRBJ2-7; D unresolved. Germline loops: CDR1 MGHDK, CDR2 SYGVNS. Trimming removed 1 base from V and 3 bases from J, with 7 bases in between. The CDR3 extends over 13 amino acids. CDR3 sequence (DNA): TGTGCCAGCAGTGAATCGGGTCACTACGAGCAGTACTTC. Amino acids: CASSESGHYEQYF.

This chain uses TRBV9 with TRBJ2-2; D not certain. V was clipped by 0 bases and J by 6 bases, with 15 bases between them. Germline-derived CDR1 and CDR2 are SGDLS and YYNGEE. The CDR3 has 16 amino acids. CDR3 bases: TGTGCCAGCAGCGTAGGACGGCAGAACCGGGCCGGGGAGCTGTTTTTT. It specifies CASSVGRQNRAGELFF.